Below, 8 T cell receptor beta chains from the same sample are listed, as sequenced in a study of blood T cell repertoires in COVID-19. TCRdb's table, derived via immunoSEQ multiplex PCR, lists solely in-frame clones and lacks some. The sample has about 270,000 clones; 65% to 90% are singletons. What was sequenced was PBMCs or T cells enriched from blood (not recorded which). These receptors came from a man younger than 35 who had recovered from COVID-19.

A few counts support this clone. The rearrangement joins TRBV28 to TRBJ2-5; D is possibly TRBD1 (6 bases). Germline loops: CDR1 MDHEN, CDR2 SYDVKM. The CDR3 has 13 residues. Trimming took off 6 bases at V and 5 bases at J, with 13 bases between the two ends. The CDR3 is CASRLDRRETQYF. The CDR3, as DNA: TGTGCCAGCAGGTTGGACAGAAGGGAGACCCAGTACTTC.

As to this clone: At one of its ends the junction is not consistent with the germline gene, which may arise from a read error. The chain couples TRBV3-1 (or the pseudogene TRBV3-2) to TRBJ2-2, with D maybe TRBD2 (5 bases). The CDR3 has 16 residues. In germline, CDR1 is LGHDT, CDR2 YNNKEL (reference sequence). The CDR3 bases are TGTGCCGGCAGCCAAGATTGGGTTGCGGGTTCCGGGGAGCTGTTTTTT. This codes for CAGSQDWVAGSGELFF.

This clone is a singleton in its sample. The chain carries TRBV5-8 and TRBJ2-3; TRBD2 matches at 8 bases. Germline CDR1 SGHTS, CDR2 YDEGEE. Trimming at V came to 0 bases and at J to 2 bases, leaving 5 bases not matched to a gene. CDR3 size: 16 residues. The CDR3 sequence is CASSLALLAATDTQYF. As DNA, the CDR3 is TGTGCCAGCAGCTTGGCCCTACTAGCGGCCACAGATACGCAGTATTTT.

J is TRBJ2-3 and V is TRBV5-6; TRBD1 agrees at 7 bases. The germline gives CDR1 SGHDT, CDR2 YYEEEE. The J segment lost 1 base and the V segment lost 4 bases, leaving 0 bases of the junction unmatched. The CDR3 has 13 amino acids. Here the CDR3 reads CASSGQGTDTQYF. CDR3 bases: TGTGCCAGCAGCGGACAGGGCACAGATACGCAGTATTTT.

The genes are TRBV6-5 and TRBJ1-2; possible D gene TRBD1, 6 bases. This CDR3 has 12 amino acids. Germline V gives CDR1 MNHEY, CDR2 SVGAGI. The CDR3 protein is CGSRTANYGYTF. The CDR3 DNA is TGTGGCTCTAGGACAGCTAACTATGGCTACACCTTC.

The rearrangement uses TRBV18 and TRBJ1-1; the match to TRBD1 covers 10 bases. The CDR3 is 18 residues long. V lost 1 base to trimming and J lost 6 bases; unmatched junction nucleotides: 14. Germline V gives CDR1 KGHSH, CDR2 LQKENI. CDR3 residues: CASSPRVGTGAPMAEAFF. Here the CDR3 DNA reads TGTGCCAGCTCACCACGGGTAGGGACAGGGGCCCCGATGGCTGAAGCTTTCTTT.

The V gene is TRBV7-9, the J gene TRBJ1-4, with D maybe TRBD1 (5 bases). Germline lookup yields CDR1 SEHNR and CDR2 FQNEAQ (reference sequence). The CDR3 is 14 residues long. Trimming removed 8 bases from V and 2 bases from J, with 12 bases in between. CDR3: CASAPGGTNEKLFF. CDR3 DNA: TGTGCCAGCGCCCCGGGGGGGACTAATGAAAAACTGTTTTTT.

This sequence joins TRBV19 and TRBJ2-5; 7 bases align to TRBD2. Germline CDR1 reads LNHDA; CDR2 reads SQIVND (reference sequence). The V gene end was trimmed by 3 bases and the J gene end by 1 base; junction bases not matched to a gene: 5. The CDR3 sequence is 15 residues long. CDR3 loop: CASSMRASGQETQYF. The CDR3 DNA sequence: TGTGCCAGTAGTATGAGGGCTAGCGGCCAAGAGACCCAGTACTTC.